The clone carrying this TCR beta chain has just a few counts. The antigen remains undetermined. One end of the junction is discordant with germline, which a read error may explain. The sample originates from a study of neurological immune-mediated disorders. The starting material, 2 million PBMCs stored at -80 C, gave rise to the unsorted libraries. Using its own MiXCR run on the 5' RACE reads, TCRdb lists one record per CDR3 protein. The table includes around 70,000 distinct CDR3 sequences, less than 5.5% detected once. Points from the study as a whole: Expanded clones shared no identical CDR3 amino acid sequences across subjects, which suggested private TCR-beta repertoires in all groups.

The CDR3 is made up of 17 amino acids. Germline-derived CDR1 and CDR2 are SGHRS and YFSETQ. This clonotype was sampled from a woman in her thirties with multiple sclerosis. This chain links TRBV5-1 with TRBJ1-6; maybe TRBD1 (5 bases). The specimen sequenced was PBMCs. The CDR3 DNA follows: TGCGCCAGCAGCTTGAAGGAACAGGCCGACTATAATTCACCCCTCAACTTT. Amino acid sequence: CASSLKEQADYNSPLNF.